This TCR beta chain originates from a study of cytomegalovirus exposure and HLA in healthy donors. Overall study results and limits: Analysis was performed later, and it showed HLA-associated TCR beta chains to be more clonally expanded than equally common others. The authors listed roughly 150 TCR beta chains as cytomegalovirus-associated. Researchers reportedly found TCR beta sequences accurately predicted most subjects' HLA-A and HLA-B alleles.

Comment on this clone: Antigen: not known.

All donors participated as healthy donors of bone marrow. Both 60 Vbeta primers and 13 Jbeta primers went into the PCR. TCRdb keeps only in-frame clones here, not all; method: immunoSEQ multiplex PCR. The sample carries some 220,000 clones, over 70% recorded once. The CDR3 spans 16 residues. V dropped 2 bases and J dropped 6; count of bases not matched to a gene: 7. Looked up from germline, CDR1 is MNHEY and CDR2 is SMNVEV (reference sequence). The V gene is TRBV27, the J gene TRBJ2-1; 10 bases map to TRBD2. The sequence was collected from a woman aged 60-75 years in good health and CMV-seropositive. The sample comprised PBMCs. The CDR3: CASSLEGLAGANEQFF. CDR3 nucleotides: TGTGCCAGCAGTTTAGAGGGGCTAGCGGGGGCCAATGAGCAGTTCTTC.